This T cell receptor (beta chain) stems from a study of blood T cell repertoires in COVID-19. Sequencing used immunoSEQ multiplex PCR; TCRdb keeps in-frame clones, though not all of them. This sample yields tens of thousands of clones, of which more than 65% are seen a single time; approximately 19% belongs to the top ten. After removal of 3 bases from V and 4 bases from J, the junction contained 2 bases not matched to a gene. This CDR3 region has 14 residues. Germline V lookup: CDR1 KGHSH, CDR2 LQKENI. The gene calls are TRBV18 and TRBJ1-1, with 10 positions matching TRBD1. The clonotype originates from a woman of 80 years or more with active or convalescent COVID-19. The sequenced sample was peripheral blood. Here the CDR3 DNA reads TGTGCCAGCTCACCGGACAGGGGGGGCACTGAAGCTTTCTTT. It translates to CASSPDRGGTEAFF. Combining the CDR3 with reference TRBV18 and TRBJ1-1 gives the whole variable domain NAGVMQNPRHLVRRRGQEARLRCSPMKGHSHVYWYRQLPEEGLKFMVYLQKENIIDESGMPKERFSAEFPKEGPSILRIQQVVRGDSAAYFCASSPDRGGTEAFFGQGTRLTVV.